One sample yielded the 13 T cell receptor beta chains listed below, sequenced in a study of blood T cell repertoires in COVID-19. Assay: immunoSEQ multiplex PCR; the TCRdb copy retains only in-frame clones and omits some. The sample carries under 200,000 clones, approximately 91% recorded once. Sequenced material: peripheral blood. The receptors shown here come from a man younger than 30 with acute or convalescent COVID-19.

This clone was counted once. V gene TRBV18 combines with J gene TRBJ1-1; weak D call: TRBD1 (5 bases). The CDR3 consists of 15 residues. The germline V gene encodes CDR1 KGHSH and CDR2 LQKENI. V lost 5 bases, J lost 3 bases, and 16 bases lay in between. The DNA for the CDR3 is TGTGCCAGCTCATTGACTCAGGGAGGGGACACTGAAGCTTTCTTT. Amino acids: CASSLTQGGDTEAFF.

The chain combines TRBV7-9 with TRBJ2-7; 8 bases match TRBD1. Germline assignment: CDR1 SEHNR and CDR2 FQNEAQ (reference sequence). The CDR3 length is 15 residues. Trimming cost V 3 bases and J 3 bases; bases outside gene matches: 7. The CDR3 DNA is TGTGCCAGCAGCTTTCGGACAGGGCTCCTCTACGAGCAGTACTTC. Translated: CASSFRTGLLYEQYF.

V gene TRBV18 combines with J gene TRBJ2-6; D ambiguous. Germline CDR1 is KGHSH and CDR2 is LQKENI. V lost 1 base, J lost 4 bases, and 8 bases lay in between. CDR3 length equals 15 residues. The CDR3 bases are TGTGCCAGCTCACCACTGGCTCTGGGGGCCAACGTCCTGACTTTC. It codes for CASSPLALGANVLTF.

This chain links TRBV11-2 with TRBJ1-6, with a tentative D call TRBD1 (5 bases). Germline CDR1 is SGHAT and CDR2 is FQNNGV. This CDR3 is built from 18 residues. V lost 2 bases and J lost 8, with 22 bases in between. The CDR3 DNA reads TGTGCCAGCAGCTTAATGAGGGCCAGGGAGGGGTATGATTCACCCCTCCACTTT. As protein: CASSLMRAREGYDSPLHF.

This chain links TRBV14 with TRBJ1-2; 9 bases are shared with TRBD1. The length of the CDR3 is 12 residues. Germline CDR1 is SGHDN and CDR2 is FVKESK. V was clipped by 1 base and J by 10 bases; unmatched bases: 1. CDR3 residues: CASSQGTGDYTF. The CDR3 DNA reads TGTGCCAGCAGCCAAGGGACAGGGGACTACACCTTC.

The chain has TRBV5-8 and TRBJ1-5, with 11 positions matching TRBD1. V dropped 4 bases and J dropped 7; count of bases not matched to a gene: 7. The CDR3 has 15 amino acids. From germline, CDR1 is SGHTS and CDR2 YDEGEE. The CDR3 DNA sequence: TGTGCCAGCAGCGGGGGACAGGGGGTGAGGCAGCCCCAGCATTTT. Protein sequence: CASSGGQGVRQPQHF.

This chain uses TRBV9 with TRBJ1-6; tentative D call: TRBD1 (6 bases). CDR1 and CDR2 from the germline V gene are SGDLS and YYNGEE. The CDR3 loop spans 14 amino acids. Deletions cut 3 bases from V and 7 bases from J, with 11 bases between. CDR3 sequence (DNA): TGTGCCAGCAGCGGAACAGGGTTCAATTCACCCCTCCACTTT. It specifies CASSGTGFNSPLHF.

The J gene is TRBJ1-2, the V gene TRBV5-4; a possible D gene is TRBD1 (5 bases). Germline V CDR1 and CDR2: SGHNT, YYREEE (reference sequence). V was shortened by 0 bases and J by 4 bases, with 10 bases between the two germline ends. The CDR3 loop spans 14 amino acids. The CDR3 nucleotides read TGTGCCAGCAGCTTGGCGGGGGAGGTCTATGGCTACACCTTC. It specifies CASSLAGEVYGYTF.

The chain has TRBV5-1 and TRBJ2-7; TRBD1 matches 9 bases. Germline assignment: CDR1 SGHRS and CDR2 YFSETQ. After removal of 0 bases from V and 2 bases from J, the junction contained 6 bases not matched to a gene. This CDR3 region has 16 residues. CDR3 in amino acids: CASSLASGTGTYEQYF. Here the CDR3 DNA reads TGCGCCAGCAGCTTGGCATCCGGGACAGGGACCTACGAGCAGTACTTC.

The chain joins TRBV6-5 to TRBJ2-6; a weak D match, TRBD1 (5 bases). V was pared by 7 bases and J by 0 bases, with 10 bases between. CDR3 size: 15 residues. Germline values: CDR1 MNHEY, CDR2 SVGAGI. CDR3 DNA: TGTGCCAGCACCCGACAGTCCTCTGGGGCCAACGTCCTGACTTTC. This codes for CASTRQSSGANVLTF.

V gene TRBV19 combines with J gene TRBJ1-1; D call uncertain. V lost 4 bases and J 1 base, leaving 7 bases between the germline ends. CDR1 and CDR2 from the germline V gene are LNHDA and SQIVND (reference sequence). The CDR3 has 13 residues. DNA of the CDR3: TGTGCCAGTAGTACAGGAAAGAACACTGAAGCTTTCTTT. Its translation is CASSTGKNTEAFF.

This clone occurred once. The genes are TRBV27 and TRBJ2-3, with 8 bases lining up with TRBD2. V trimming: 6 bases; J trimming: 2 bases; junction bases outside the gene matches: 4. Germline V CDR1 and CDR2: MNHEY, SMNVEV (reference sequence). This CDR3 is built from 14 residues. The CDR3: CASRGLGYTDTQYF. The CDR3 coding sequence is TGTGCCAGCAGGGGACTAGGCTACACAGATACGCAGTATTTT.

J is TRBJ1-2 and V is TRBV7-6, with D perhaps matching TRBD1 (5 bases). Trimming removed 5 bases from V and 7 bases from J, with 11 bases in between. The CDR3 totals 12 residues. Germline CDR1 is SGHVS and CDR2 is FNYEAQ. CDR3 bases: TGTGCCAGCAGCGCACTCAGGGTTGGCTACACCTTC. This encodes CASSALRVGYTF.